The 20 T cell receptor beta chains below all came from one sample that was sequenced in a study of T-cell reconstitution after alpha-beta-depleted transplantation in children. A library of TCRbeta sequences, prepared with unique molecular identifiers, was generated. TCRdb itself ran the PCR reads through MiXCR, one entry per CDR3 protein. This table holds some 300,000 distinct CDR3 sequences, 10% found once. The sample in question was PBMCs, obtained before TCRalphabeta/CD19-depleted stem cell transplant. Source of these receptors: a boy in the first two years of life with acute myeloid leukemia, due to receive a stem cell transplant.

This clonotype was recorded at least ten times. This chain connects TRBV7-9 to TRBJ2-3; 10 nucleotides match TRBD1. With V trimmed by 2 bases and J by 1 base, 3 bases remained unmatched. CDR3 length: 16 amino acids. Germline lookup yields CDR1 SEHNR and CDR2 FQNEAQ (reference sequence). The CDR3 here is CASSLWGTGGTDTQYF. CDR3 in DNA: TGTGCCAGCAGCTTATGGGGGACAGGGGGCACAGATACGCAGTATTTT.

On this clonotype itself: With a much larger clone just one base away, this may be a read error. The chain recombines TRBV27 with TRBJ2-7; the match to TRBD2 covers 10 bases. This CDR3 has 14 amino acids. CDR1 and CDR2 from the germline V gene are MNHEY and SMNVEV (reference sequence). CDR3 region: CASSSSGGRYEEYF. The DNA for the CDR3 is TGTGCCAGCAGTTCTAGCGGGGGACGCTACGAGGAGTACTTC.

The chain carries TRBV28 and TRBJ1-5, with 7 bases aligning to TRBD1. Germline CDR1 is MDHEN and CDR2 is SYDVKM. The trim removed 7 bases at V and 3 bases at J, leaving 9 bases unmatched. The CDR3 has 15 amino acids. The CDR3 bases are TGTGCCAGCACCACTCGAAGGGGGCCCAATCAGCCCCAGCATTTT. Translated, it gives CASTTRRGPNQPQHF.

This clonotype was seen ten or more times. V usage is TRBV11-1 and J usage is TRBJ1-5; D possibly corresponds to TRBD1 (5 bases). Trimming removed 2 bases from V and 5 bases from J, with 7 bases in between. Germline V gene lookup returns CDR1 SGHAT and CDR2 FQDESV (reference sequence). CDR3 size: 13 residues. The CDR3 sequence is CASSLLGDQPQHF. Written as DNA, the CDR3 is TGTGCCAGCAGCTTATTAGGGGATCAGCCCCAGCATTTT.

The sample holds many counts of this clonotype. CDR3 sequence reads: CASSATENTEAFF. CDR3 in DNA: TGTGCCAGCAGCGCGACAGAGAACACTGAAGCTTTCTTT. The chain employs TRBV7-3 and TRBJ1-1, with a weak D call TRBD1 (5 bases). Deletions cut 5 bases from V and 1 base from J, with 8 bases between. CDR1 SGHTA and CDR2 FQGTGA come from the germline V gene. CDR3 length: 13 residues.

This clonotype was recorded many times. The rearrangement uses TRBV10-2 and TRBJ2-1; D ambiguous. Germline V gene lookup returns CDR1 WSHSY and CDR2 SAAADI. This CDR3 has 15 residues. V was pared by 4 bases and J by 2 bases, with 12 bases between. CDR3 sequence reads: CASSVPVRPYNEQFF. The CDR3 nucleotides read TGCGCCAGCAGTGTACCAGTCCGCCCCTACAATGAGCAGTTCTTC.

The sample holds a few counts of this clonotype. The CDR3 spells CASSLVGRVGNQPQHF. The CDR3 bases are TGTGCCAGCAGCTTAGTTGGGAGGGTAGGGAATCAGCCCCAGCATTTT. The V call is TRBV7-2, the J call TRBJ1-5; D not certain. The ends were cut back, 1 base at V and 4 bases at J, with 14 bases in the middle. CDR1 and CDR2 from the germline V gene are SGHTA and FQGNSA. The CDR3 has 16 residues.

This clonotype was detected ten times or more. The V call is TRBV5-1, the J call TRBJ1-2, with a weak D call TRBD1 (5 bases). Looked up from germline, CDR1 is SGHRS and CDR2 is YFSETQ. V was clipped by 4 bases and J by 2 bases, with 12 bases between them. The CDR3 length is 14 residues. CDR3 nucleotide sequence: TGCGCCAGCAGCGCTGACAGTCCAAACTATGGCTACACCTTC. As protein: CASSADSPNYGYTF.

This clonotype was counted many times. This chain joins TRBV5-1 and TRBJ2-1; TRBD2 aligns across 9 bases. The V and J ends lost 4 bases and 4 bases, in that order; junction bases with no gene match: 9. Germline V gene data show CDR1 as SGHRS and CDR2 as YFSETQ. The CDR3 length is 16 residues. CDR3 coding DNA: TGCGCCAGCAGCCTCAGGGCGGGGGGGCGATACAATGAGCAGTTCTTC. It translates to CASSLRAGGRYNEQFF.

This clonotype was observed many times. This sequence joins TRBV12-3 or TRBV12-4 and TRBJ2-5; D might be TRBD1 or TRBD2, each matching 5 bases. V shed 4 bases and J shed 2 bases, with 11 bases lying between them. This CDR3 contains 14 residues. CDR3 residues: CASSWGPRQETQYF. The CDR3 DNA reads TGTGCCAGCAGTTGGGGACCCAGACAAGAGACCCAGTACTTC.

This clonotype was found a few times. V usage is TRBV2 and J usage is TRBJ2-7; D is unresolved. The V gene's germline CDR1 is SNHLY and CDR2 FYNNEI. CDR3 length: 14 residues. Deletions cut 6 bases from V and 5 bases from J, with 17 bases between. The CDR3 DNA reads TGTGCCAGCAGGAAGCTTCGAGGATTTGACGAGCAGTACTTC. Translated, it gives CASRKLRGFDEQYF.

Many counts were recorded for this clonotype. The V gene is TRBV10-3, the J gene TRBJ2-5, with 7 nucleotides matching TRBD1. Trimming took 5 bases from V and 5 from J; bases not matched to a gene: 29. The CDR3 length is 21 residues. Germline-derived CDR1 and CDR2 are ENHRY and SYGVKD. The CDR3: CAISSATGRSRDPVLGETQYF. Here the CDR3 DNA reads TGTGCCATCAGTTCCGCGACAGGGCGCTCAAGAGACCCAGTACTGGGGGAGACCCAGTACTTC.

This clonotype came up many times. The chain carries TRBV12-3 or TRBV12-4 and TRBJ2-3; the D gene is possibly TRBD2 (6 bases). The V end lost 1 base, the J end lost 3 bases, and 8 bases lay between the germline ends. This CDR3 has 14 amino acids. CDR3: CASSLGGTTDTQYF. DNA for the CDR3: TGTGCCAGCAGTTTAGGAGGGACTACAGATACGCAGTATTTT.

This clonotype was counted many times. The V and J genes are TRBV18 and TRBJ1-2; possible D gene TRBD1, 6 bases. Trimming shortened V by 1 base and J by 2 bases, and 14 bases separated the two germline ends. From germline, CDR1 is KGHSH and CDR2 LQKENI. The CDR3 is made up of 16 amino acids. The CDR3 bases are TGTGCCAGCTCACCACTGGAAACAGGGCGGAACTATGGCTACACCTTC. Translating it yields CASSPLETGRNYGYTF.

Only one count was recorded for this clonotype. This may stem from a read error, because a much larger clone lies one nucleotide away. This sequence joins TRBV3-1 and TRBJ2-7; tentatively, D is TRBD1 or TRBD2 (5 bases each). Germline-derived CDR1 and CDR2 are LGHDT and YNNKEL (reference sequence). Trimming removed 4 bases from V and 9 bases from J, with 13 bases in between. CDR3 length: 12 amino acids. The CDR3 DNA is TGTGCCAGCAGCCTAGAGGGACGGGTGCAGTACTTC. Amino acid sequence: CASSLEGRVQYF.

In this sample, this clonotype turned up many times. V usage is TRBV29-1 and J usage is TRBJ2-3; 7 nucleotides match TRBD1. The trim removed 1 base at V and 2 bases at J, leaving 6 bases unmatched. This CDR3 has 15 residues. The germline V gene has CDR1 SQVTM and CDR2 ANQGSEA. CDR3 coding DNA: TGCAGCGTTGAAGCATTGACAGGGTTCACAGATACGCAGTATTTT. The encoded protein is CSVEALTGFTDTQYF.

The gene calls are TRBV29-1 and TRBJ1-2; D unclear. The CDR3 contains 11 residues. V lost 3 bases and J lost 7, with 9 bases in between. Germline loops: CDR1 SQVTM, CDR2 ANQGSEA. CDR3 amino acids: CSVDLGIGYTF. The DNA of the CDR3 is TGCAGCGTTGACCTGGGGATTGGCTACACCTTC.

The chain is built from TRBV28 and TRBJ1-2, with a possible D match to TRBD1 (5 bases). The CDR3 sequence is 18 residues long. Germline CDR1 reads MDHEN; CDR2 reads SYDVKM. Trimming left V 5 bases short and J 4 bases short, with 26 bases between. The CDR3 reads CASSTYLPGPGRGYGYTF. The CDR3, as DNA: TGTGCCAGCAGTACATATCTCCCGGGACCTGGAAGGGGCTATGGCTACACCTTC.

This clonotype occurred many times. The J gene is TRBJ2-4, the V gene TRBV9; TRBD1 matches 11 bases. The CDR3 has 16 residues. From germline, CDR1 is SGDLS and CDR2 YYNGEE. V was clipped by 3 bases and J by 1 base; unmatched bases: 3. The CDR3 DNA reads TGTGCCAGCAGCGCCGGACAGGGGGCTGCCAAAAACATTCAGTACTTC. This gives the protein CASSAGQGAAKNIQYF.

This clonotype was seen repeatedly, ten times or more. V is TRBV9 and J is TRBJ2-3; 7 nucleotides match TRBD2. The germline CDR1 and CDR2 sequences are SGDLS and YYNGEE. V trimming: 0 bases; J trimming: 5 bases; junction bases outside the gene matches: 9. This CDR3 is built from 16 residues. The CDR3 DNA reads TGTGCCAGCAGCGTAGACAACGGGGGGATCATAGATACGCAGTATTTT. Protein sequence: CASSVDNGGIIDTQYF.